The 24 T cell receptor beta chains reported below all come from one sample, sequenced in a study of T cell repertoires in cytomegalovirus infection. Their cognate antigens are unknown. TCRdb re-analysed the reads in MiXCR, keeping a single row per CDR3 protein. The sample contains 900,000 to 950,000 distinct CDR3 sequences, roughly 31% of which appear only once. The source was cultured CD8+ T cells from PBMCs, collected from culture after CMV antigen stimulation. The receptors come from a human donor in good health (CMV status not recorded). Some clones in this sample may be carry-over from other donors' samples.

Concerning this clonotype itself: One end of the junction fails to match germline, which may point to a read error. The chain has TRBV14 and TRBJ2-1, with D tentatively TRBD2 (5 bases). Germline V CDR1 and CDR2: SGHDN, FVKESK. This CDR3 has 17 residues. In nucleotides, the CDR3 is TGTACCAGCAGCCAAGATCGGAGGCCCTCAGAGCTCAATGAGCAGTTCTTC. Translated, it gives CTSSQDRRPSELNEQFF.

V is TRBV5-6 and J is TRBJ2-7; unclear D gene. The germline V and J ends were trimmed by 4 bases and 7 bases, with 18 bases remaining between them. Germline values: CDR1 SGHDT, CDR2 YYEEEE. The CDR3 runs 14 residues. CDR3 residues: CASSPSPVALEQYF. As DNA, the CDR3 is TGTGCCAGCAGCCCCTCCCCGGTCGCGTTGGAGCAGTACTTC.

The CDR3 is CASSQDPQGADEQYF. The CDR3 DNA sequence: TGCGCCAGCAGCCAAGATCCCCAGGGGGCGGACGAGCAGTACTTC. This chain uses TRBV4-1 with TRBJ2-7, with TRBD1 identical over 8 bases. Germline-derived CDR1 and CDR2 are MGHRA and YSYEKL. Trimming took 0 bases from V and 5 from J; bases not matched to a gene: 6. The CDR3 spans 15 residues.

The rearrangement uses TRBV6-6 and TRBJ2-3, with 11 bases identical to TRBD2. This CDR3 has 18 amino acids. Germline trimming cut 0 bases from V and 6 bases from J; bases unmatched to any gene: 11. Per the germline V gene, CDR1 is MNHNY and CDR2 is SVGAGI (reference sequence). CDR3 region: CASSYSSSGGAYGDTQYF. The CDR3, as DNA: TGTGCCAGCAGTTACTCGAGTAGCGGGGGGGCCTACGGGGATACGCAGTATTTT.

This clonotype was recorded only once. One junction end does not reproduce the germline sequence, and a read error may be involved. The rearrangement joins TRBV7-6 to TRBJ2-5; 9 bases are shared with TRBD1. The length of the CDR3 is 16 residues. Germline CDR1 is SGHVS and CDR2 is FNYEAQ. CDR3 DNA: TGTGCTAGCAGCTTAGAGGCCGGGACAGGGCGGGAGATCCAGTACTTC. Protein: CASSLEAGTGREIQYF. Looking up the rest from reference TRBV7-6 and TRBJ2-5 gives the full variable domain: GAGVSQSPRYKVTKRGQDVALRCDPISGHVSLYWYRQALGQGPEFLTYFNYEAQQDKSGLPNDRFSAERPEGSISTLTIQRTEQRDSAMYRCASSLEAGTGREIQYFGPGTRLLVL.

The genes are TRBV23-1 and TRBJ1-4, with 7 bases fitting TRBD1. TRBV23-1 falls under the ORF class, with uncertain function. The CDR3 sequence is 16 residues long. The ends lost 0 bases at V and 4 bases at J; junction bases unmatched: 5. CDR3: CASSQSPTGRNEKLFF. The CDR3 DNA reads as TGCGCCAGCAGTCAATCTCCGACAGGGCGTAATGAAAAACTGTTTTTT.

As regards this clonotype: This may stem from a read error, because a much larger clone lies one nucleotide away. The chain has TRBV5-3 and TRBJ2-7; TRBD1 agrees at 9 bases. TRBV5-3 is identified as an open reading frame with a role that is uncertain. CDR3 size: 14 residues. The trim removed 8 bases at V and 6 bases at J, leaving 12 bases unmatched. The CDR3 bases are TGTGCCAGCATGACGGGGACAGGGAGGGGCGAGCAGTACTTC. This gives the protein CASMTGTGRGEQYF.

This clonotype was observed a handful of times. The chain's CDR3 is CASSLARFYGYTF. CDR3 nucleotides: TGTGCCAGCAGTCTGGCGAGATTCTATGGCTACACCTTC. The rearrangement joins TRBV12-3 or TRBV12-4 to TRBJ1-2; D unresolved. The V end was cut by 5 bases, the J end by 4 bases, with 11 bases between. The CDR3 extends over 13 amino acids.

This clonotype was observed at least ten times. The CDR3 loop is CASSPVVGGSNYGYTF. The CDR3 nucleotides are TGTGCCAGCAGCCCAGTTGTCGGGGGCTCAAACTATGGCTACACCTTC. The chain uses TRBV7-6 and TRBJ1-2, with D maybe TRBD1 (6 bases). The CDR3 contains 16 residues. The germline CDR1 and CDR2 sequences are SGHVS and FNYEAQ. The V end was cut by 5 bases, the J end by 2 bases, with 18 bases between.

The rearrangement uses TRBV28 and TRBJ2-5, with D perhaps TRBD2 (7 bases). Germline V lookup: CDR1 MDHEN, CDR2 SYDVKM. Between the trimmed V and J ends, which lost 0 bases and 5 bases, there was a span of 13 bases. This CDR3 comprises 15 residues. The CDR3: CASSLWRGGVETQYF. DNA of the CDR3: TGTGCCAGCAGTTTATGGAGGGGGGGGGTTGAGACCCAGTACTTC.

This chain connects TRBV6-8 to TRBJ1-1; D gene ambiguous. Germline V gene data show CDR1 as MNHGY and CDR2 as SAAAGT. Trimming took 2 bases from V and 4 from J, leaving 14 bases between them. The CDR3 is 15 amino acids. The CDR3 DNA reads TGTGCCAGCAGTTACGCGGCAGCCTCCGGCACTGAAGCTTTCTTT. This sequence encodes CASSYAAASGTEAFF.

This chain joins TRBV29-1 and TRBJ2-1; D unclear. From germline, CDR1 is SQVTM and CDR2 ANQGSEA. V was pared by 6 bases and J by 9 bases, with 9 bases between. The CDR3 contains 10 residues. CDR3 protein: CSVGPGEQFF. The CDR3 DNA reads as TGCAGCGTCGGACCTGGTGAGCAGTTCTTC.

In this sample, this clonotype turned up once. The rearrangement links TRBV29-1 to TRBJ1-2; D gene ambiguous. V was cut by 4 bases and J by 0 bases, with 6 bases left in between. Germline V CDR1 and CDR2: SQVTM, ANQGSEA. This CDR3 has 12 residues. The CDR3 nucleotides are TGCAGCGTTGGACCCGCTAACTATGGCTACACCTTC. Translated: CSVGPANYGYTF.

V gene TRBV29-1 combines with J gene TRBJ2-1; D is perhaps TRBD1 or TRBD2 (6 bases each). This CDR3 has 17 amino acids. V was clipped by 6 bases and J by 5 bases, with 26 bases between them. Germline V gene lookup returns CDR1 SQVTM and CDR2 ANQGSEA. DNA of the CDR3: TGCAGCGTCGATGGGACGGGGGCGGGGAGGAAAAACAATGAGCAGTTCTTC. Amino acids: CSVDGTGAGRKNNEQFF.

The chain joins TRBV12-5 to TRBJ1-1, with D hard to call. Germline V CDR1 and CDR2: LGHNT, FRNRAP. This CDR3 is 11 amino acids long. Trimming left V 4 bases short and J 4 bases short, with 4 bases between. CDR3 sequence: CASGYGTEAFF. The CDR3 nucleotides are TGTGCTAGTGGTTACGGCACTGAAGCTTTCTTT.

V usage is TRBV15 and J usage is TRBJ2-5; D not resolved. Germline V gene sequence: CDR1 LNHNV, CDR2 YYDKDF (reference sequence). The CDR3 spans 13 residues. Trimming pared 4 bases from V and 3 bases from J, leaving 9 bases between. DNA for the CDR3: TGTGCCACCAGCACAGAATCTAAAGAGACCCAGTACTTC. It translates to CATSTESKETQYF.

This clonotype has more than one count but fewer than ten. The rearrangement joins TRBV4-2 to TRBJ2-2, with D perhaps TRBD1 (6 bases). The CDR3 totals 18 residues. V was trimmed by 4 bases and J by 6 bases, leaving 24 bases between them. From germline, CDR1 is LGHNA and CDR2 YNFKEQ. The CDR3 sequence: CASSPRKGVTDSAGELFF. CDR3 nucleotides: TGTGCCAGCAGCCCCAGGAAGGGAGTCACGGACAGTGCCGGGGAGCTGTTTTTT.

V usage is TRBV6-1 and J usage is TRBJ2-7; D possibly uses TRBD1 or TRBD2 (5 bases each). Germline V CDR1 and CDR2: MNHNS, SASEGT. V gave up 2 bases and J gave up 2 bases, with 13 bases separating them. The CDR3 has 15 residues. The CDR3 DNA reads TGTGCCAGCAGTGAACTCGGGGACGGAGCCTACGAGCAGTACGTC. Its translation: CASSELGDGAYEQYV.

The CDR3 loop is CASSLVDRAGGYTF. CDR3 coding DNA: TGTGCCAGCAGCTTAGTCGACAGGGCGGGAGGCTACACCTTC. The chain links TRBV7-8 to TRBJ1-2, with TRBD1 identical over 7 bases. The CDR3 loop spans 14 amino acids. V lost 1 base, J lost 8 bases, and 7 bases stayed unmatched. CDR1 and CDR2 (germline): SGHVS, FQNEAQ.

This chain uses TRBV27 with TRBJ2-7, with D perhaps TRBD1 (6 bases). Trimming removed 5 bases from V and 3 bases from J, with 17 bases in between. The germline V gene encodes CDR1 MNHEY and CDR2 SMNVEV (reference sequence). The CDR3 is 15 residues long. DNA for the CDR3: TGTGCCAGCAGTATCACAGGGTTACAGCACTACGAGCAGTACTTC. Its protein is CASSITGLQHYEQYF.

This rearrangement joins TRBV12-3 or TRBV12-4 to TRBJ1-6, with a possible D match to TRBD1 (5 bases). V lost 7 bases, J lost 7 bases, and 11 bases lay in between. The CDR3 is 13 amino acids. CDR3 in amino acids: CASTLGGNSPLHF. The CDR3 nucleotides are TGTGCCAGCACCCTGGGGGGAAATTCACCCCTCCACTTT.

This clonotype showed up just once. A read error may account for a junction end that differs from germline. The chain combines TRBV5-6 with TRBJ2-7; D may match TRBD1 or TRBD2 (5 bases each). The CDR3 has 13 residues. CDR1 SGHDT and CDR2 YYEEEE come from the germline V gene. The CDR3 region has the DNA TGTGCCAGCAGATTGGGACGAGGTCACGAGCAGTACTTC. Its protein is CASRLGRGHEQYF.

This chain links TRBV6-5 with TRBJ2-7; D remains ambiguous. V lost 0 bases to trimming and J lost 5 bases, with 8 bases between them. Germline assignment: CDR1 MNHEY and CDR2 SVGAGI. There are 13 residues in the CDR3. CDR3 residues: CASSYSGRDEQYV. The CDR3 DNA follows: TGTGCCAGCAGTTACTCCGGACGGGACGAGCAGTACGTC.

The rearrangement links TRBV6-6 to TRBJ1-5; D is unresolved. The germline V gene has CDR1 MNHNY and CDR2 SVGAGI (reference sequence). CDR3 length: 15 amino acids. The V end was cut by 10 bases, the J end by 0 bases, with 16 bases between. This CDR3 reads CATSKGPYSNQPQHF. CDR3 nucleotides: TGTGCCACCTCTAAGGGCCCTTATAGCAATCAGCCCCAGCATTTT.